These 10 T cell receptor beta chains originate from one sample sequenced in a study of cytomegalovirus exposure and HLA in healthy donors. Vbeta (60) and Jbeta (13) primers were used in the PCR. The repertoire was sequenced with immunoSEQ multiplex PCR; TCRdb's copy has only in-frame clones and lacks some. The sample shows about 150,000 clones, approximately 80% of them seen only once. The sequencing input was PBMCs. The receptors were sampled from a man aged 25-45 years in good health and CMV-seropositive.

This clone turned up a few times. The CDR3 region has the DNA TGTGCCAGTAGTAAACTAGCGGGGGCCAGGGAGCAGTTCTTC. Amino acid sequence: CASSKLAGAREQFF. V usage is TRBV19 and J usage is TRBJ2-1; 11 nucleotides align to TRBD2. The J segment lost 10 bases and the V segment lost 4 bases, leaving 6 bases of the junction unmatched. Germline V gene lookup returns CDR1 LNHDA and CDR2 SQIVND (reference sequence). This CDR3 region has 14 residues.

This rearrangement joins TRBV7-2 to TRBJ2-2, with 12 bases identical to TRBD2. Trimming removed 5 bases from V and 5 bases from J; junction bases left unmatched: 6. The germline gives CDR1 SGHTA, CDR2 FQGNSA. The CDR3 contains 16 residues. Here the CDR3 DNA reads TGTGCCAGCAGCGCCTTCACTAGCGGGAGGACCGGGGAGCTGTTTTTT. Translated, it gives CASSAFTSGRTGELFF.

This rearrangement joins TRBV10-3 to TRBJ2-7; 9 positions match TRBD2. Germline V gives CDR1 ENHRY, CDR2 SYGVKD. V was clipped by 0 bases and J by 0 bases; unmatched bases: 6. The CDR3 runs 17 residues. The CDR3 loop is CAISESSSGELSYEQYF. CDR3 sequence (DNA): TGTGCCATCAGTGAGTCTTCTAGCGGGGAACTCTCCTACGAGCAGTACTTC.

This clone was seen a handful of times. This chain connects TRBV20-1 to TRBJ1-3; D is unresolved. Germline V lookup: CDR1 DFQATT, CDR2 SNEGSKA (reference sequence). The V gene lost 2 bases and the J gene lost 7 bases, with 6 bases spanning the gap. The length of the CDR3 is 11 residues. The CDR3 sequence: CSARHRNTIYF. CDR3 nucleotide sequence: TGCAGTGCTAGACATCGGAACACCATATATTTT.

The genes are TRBV13 and TRBJ2-5; a weak D match, TRBD2 (7 bases). V shed 5 bases and J shed 5 bases, with 21 bases lying between them. The V gene's germline CDR1 is PRHDT and CDR2 FYEKMQ (reference sequence). CDR3 length equals 16 residues. The CDR3 loop reads CASSAGAEGGSETQYF. DNA of the CDR3: TGTGCCAGCAGCGCAGGGGCTGAGGGAGGGTCGGAGACCCAGTACTTC.

This clone appeared once. This chain connects TRBV7-8 to TRBJ1-5; D might be TRBD1 (5 bases). CDR1 SGHVS and CDR2 FQNEAQ come from the germline V gene. V was trimmed by 1 base and J by 2 bases, leaving 15 bases between them. The CDR3 is 17 amino acids. The CDR3 nucleotides read TGTGCCAGCAGCTTAGTCTCGGGTCAGGGTGGCAATCAGCCCCAGCATTTT. This sequence encodes CASSLVSGQGGNQPQHF.

This clone was found once. The rearrangement joins TRBV11-2 to TRBJ2-1; D ambiguous. Germline lookup yields CDR1 SGHAT and CDR2 FQNNGV. The CDR3 totals 12 residues. V shed 5 bases and J shed 9 bases, with 11 bases lying between them. DNA of the CDR3: TGTGCCAGCAGCCCCAACTTGTTTGAGCAGTTCTTC. Translation gives CASSPNLFEQFF.

This chain connects TRBV12-5 to TRBJ2-1; 8 bases are shared with TRBD1. Germline trimming cut 6 bases from V and 2 bases from J; bases unmatched to any gene: 6. The CDR3 loop spans 15 amino acids. The germline CDR1 and CDR2 sequences are LGHNT and FRNRAP. The CDR3 loop is CASGAGQGAYNEQFF. The CDR3 nucleotides are TGTGCTAGTGGCGCCGGACAGGGCGCCTACAATGAGCAGTTCTTC.

This clone turned up a few times. V is TRBV6-1 and J is TRBJ1-2; D is unclear. The CDR3 covers 13 residues. The ends were cut back, 7 bases at V and 8 bases at J, with 17 bases in the middle. CDR1 is MNHNS, CDR2 SASEGT, per germline. The CDR3 DNA follows: TGTGCCAGCATTCCGGCCTCTGGAGGAGGCTACACCTTC. It is translated as CASIPASGGGYTF.

This chain links TRBV30 with TRBJ2-3, with TRBD2 matching 8 bases. The CDR3 is made up of 13 amino acids. Germline trimming cut 8 bases from V and 0 bases from J; bases unmatched to any gene: 4. Germline CDR1 and CDR2: GTSNPN and SVGIG (reference sequence). The CDR3 nucleotides are TGTGCCCATAGCGGGACTAGCACAGATACGCAGTATTTT. This encodes CAHSGTSTDTQYF.